Given below is one T cell receptor beta chain in context. What it binds is unknown. This record belongs to a study of lymphopenia after photon versus proton radiotherapy. TCRdb keeps only in-frame clones here, not all; method: immunoSEQ multiplex PCR. This sample has fewer than 25,000 clones; roughly 84% occur once, and the top ten carry under 25%. Study results and limitations: Post-nadir diversity loss with photons came from oligoclonal expansion, particularly CD8+ Temra cells.

This sample comprised peripheral blood, obtained from a patient treated with photon-based radiotherapy. This receptor was taken from a man aged 35 to 55 with gastric cancer.

The CDR3 bases are TGTGCCAGCAGCCCCGCTGAGGTCAGGGGGAACACTGAAGCTTTCTTT. This gives the protein CASSPAEVRGNTEAFF. The rearrangement joins TRBV7-8 to TRBJ1-1; TRBD1 is a possible D gene (6 bases). The CDR3 sequence is 16 residues long. Germline V CDR1 and CDR2: SGHVS, FQNEAQ. The V end lost 5 bases, the J end lost 1 base, and 17 bases lay between the germline ends.